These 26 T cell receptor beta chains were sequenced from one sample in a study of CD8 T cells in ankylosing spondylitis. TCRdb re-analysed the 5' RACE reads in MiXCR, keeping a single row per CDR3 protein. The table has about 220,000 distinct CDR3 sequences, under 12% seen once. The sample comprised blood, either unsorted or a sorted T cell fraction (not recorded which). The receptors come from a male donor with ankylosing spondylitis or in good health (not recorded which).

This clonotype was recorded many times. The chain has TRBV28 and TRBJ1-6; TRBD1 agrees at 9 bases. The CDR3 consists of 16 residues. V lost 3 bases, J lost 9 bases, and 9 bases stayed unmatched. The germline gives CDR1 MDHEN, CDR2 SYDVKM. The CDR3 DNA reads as TGTGCCAGCAGTTTGAATACAGGGGGCGTTCGTTCACCCCTCCACTTT. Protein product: CASSLNTGGVRSPLHF.

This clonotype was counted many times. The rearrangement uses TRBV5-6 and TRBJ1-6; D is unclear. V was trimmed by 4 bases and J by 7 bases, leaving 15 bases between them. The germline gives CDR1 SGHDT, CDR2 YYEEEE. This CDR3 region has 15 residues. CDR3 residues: CASSPERTKNSPLHF. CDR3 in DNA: TGTGCCAGCAGCCCCGAGAGGACCAAGAATTCACCCCTCCACTTT. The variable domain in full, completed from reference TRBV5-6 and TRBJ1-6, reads DAGVTQSPTHLIKTRGQQVTLRCSPKSGHDTVSWYQQALGQGPQFIFQYYEEEERQRGNFPDRFSGHQFPNYSSELNVNALLLGDSALYLCASSPERTKNSPLHFGNGTRLTVT.

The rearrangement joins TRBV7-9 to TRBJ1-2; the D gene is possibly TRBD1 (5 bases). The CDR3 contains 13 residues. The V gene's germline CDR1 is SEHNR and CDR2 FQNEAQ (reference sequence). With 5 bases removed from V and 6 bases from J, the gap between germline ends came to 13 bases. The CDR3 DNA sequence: TGTGCCAGCAGCCTACACCAAGGGGATGGCTACACCTTC. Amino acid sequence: CASSLHQGDGYTF.

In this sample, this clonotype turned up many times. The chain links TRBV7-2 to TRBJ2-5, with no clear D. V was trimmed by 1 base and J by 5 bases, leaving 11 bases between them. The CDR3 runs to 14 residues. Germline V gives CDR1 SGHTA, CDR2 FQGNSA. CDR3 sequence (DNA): TGTGCCAGCAGCTTAGACGAACGGGTCGAGACCCAGTACTTC. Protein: CASSLDERVETQYF.

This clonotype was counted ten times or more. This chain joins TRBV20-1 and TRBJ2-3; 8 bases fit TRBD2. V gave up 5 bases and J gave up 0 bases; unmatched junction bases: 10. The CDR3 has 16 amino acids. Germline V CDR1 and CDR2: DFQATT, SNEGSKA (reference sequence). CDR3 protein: CSAASSGGGSTDTQYF. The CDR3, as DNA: TGCAGTGCTGCCTCGTCGGGCGGGGGGAGCACAGATACGCAGTATTTT.

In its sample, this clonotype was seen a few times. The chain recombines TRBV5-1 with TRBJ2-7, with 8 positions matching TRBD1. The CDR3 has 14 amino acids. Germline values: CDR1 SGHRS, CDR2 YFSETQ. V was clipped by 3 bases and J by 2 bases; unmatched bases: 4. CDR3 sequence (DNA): TGCGCCAGCAGCTGGGGGGACAGGACCTACGAGCAGTACTTC. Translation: CASSWGDRTYEQYF.

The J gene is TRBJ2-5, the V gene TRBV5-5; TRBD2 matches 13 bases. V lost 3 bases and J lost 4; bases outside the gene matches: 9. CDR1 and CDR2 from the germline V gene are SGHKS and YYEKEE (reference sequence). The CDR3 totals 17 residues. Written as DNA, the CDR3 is TGTGCCAGCAGCTCCCTACTCCGGACTAGCGGGGGAGAGACCCAGTACTTC. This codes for CASSSLLRTSGGETQYF.

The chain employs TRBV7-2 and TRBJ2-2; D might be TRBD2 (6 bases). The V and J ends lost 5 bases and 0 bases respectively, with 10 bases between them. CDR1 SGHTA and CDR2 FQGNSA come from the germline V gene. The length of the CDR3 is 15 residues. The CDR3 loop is CASSPGLSNTGELFF. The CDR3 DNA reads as TGTGCCAGCAGCCCGGGACTTTCGAACACCGGGGAGCTGTTTTTT.

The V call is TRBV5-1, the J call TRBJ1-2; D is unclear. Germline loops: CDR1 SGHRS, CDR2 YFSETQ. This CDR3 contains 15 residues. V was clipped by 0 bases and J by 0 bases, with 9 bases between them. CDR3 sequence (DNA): TGCGCCAGCAGCTTGGGGGGTTTTACTAACTATGGCTACACCTTC. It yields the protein CASSLGGFTNYGYTF.

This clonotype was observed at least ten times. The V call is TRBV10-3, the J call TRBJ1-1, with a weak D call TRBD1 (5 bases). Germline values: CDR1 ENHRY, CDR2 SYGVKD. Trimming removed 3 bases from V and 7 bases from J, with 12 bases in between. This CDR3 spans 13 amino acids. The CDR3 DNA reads TGTGCCATCAGTGACGGACTGGGGGATGAAGCTTTCTTT. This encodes CAISDGLGDEAFF.

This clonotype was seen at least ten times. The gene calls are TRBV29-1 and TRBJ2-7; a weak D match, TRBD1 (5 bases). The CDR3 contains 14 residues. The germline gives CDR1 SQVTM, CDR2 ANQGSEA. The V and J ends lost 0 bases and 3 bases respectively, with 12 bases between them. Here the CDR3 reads CSVEDETGHYEQYF. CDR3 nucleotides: TGCAGCGTTGAAGATGAGACCGGACACTACGAGCAGTACTTC.

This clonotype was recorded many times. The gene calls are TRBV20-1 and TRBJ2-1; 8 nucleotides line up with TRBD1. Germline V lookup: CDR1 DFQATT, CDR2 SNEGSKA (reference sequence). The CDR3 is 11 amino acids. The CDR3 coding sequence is TGCAGCCGGGACAGGAACAATGAGCAGTTCTTC. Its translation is CSRDRNNEQFF.

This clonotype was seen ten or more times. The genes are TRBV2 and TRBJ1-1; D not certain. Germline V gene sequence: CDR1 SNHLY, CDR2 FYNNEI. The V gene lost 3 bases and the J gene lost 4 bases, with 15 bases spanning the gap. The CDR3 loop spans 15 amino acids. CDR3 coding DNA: TGTGCCAGCAGTGAGTTTTCGAGTGGTCGCACTGAAGCTTTCTTT. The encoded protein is CASSEFSSGRTEAFF.

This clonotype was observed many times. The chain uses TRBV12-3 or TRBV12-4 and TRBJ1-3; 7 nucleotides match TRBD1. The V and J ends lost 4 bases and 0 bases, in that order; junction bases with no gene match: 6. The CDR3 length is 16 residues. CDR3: CASSSGQSFSGNTIYF. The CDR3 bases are TGTGCCAGCAGTTCGGGACAGAGCTTCTCTGGAAACACCATATATTTT.

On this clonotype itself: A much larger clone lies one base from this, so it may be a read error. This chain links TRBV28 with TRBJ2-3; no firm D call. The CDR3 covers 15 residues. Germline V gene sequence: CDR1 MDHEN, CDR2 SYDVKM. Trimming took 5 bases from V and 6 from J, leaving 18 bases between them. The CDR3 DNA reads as TGTGCCAGCAGTCGAAAGACATGGGGAAGGGATACGCAGTATTTT. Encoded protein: CASSRKTWGRDTQYF.

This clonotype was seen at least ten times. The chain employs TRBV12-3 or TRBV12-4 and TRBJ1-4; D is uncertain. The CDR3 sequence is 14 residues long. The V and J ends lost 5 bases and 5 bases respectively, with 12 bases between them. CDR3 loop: CASSPRSLNEKLFF. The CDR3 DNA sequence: TGTGCCAGCAGTCCTCGGAGCCTAAATGAAAAACTGTTTTTT.

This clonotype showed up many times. CDR3 sequence reads: CASSLDRSPFTDTQYF. The CDR3 nucleotides read TGCGCCAGCAGCTTGGATCGGTCCCCATTCACAGATACGCAGTATTTT. V is TRBV5-1 and J is TRBJ2-3; D not resolved. CDR1 is SGHRS and CDR2 is YFSETQ in the germline V gene. The V and J ends lost 0 bases and 2 bases respectively, with 13 bases between them. The CDR3 consists of 16 residues.

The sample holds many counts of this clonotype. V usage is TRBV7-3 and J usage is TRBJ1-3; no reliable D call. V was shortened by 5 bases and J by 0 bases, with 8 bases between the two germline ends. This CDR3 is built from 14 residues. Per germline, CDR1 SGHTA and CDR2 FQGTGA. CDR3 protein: CASSLSNSGNTIYF. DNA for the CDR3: TGTGCCAGCAGCCTTTCGAACTCTGGAAACACCATATATTTT.

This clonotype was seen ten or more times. The CDR3 region has the DNA TGCGCCAGCAGCTGGCGGGACAGCCAAGAGACCCAGTACTTC. It codes for CASSWRDSQETQYF. The rearrangement links TRBV5-1 to TRBJ2-5, with a possible D match to TRBD1 (7 bases). The germline V and J ends were trimmed by 3 bases and 1 base, with 10 bases remaining between them. CDR3 size: 14 residues. Germline loops: CDR1 SGHRS, CDR2 YFSETQ.

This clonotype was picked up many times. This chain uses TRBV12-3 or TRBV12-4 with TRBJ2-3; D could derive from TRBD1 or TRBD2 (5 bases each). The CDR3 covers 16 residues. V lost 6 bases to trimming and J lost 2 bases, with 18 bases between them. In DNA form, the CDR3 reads TGTGCCAGCAGCTTCACCCGGGACGGCTTCACAGATACGCAGTATTTT. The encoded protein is CASSFTRDGFTDTQYF.

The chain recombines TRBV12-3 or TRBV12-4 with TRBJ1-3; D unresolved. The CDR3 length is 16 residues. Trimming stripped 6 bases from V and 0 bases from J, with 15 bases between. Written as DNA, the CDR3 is TGTGCCAGCAGCCTTAGAGGGTCCAACTCTGGAAACACCATATATTTT. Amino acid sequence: CASSLRGSNSGNTIYF.

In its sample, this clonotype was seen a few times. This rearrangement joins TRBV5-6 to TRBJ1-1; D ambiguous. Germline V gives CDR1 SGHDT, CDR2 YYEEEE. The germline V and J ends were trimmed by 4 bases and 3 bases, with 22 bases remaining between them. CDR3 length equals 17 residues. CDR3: CASSLLSGIPADTEAFF. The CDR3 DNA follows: TGTGCCAGCAGCCTGCTGTCCGGGATCCCGGCGGACACTGAAGCTTTCTTT.

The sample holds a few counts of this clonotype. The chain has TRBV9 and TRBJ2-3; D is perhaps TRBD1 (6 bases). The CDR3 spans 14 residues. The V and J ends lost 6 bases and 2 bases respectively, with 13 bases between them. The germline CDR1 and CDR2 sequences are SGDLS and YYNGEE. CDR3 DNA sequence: TGTGCCAGCAACAAGGGGGAGCCCACAGATACGCAGTATTTT. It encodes CASNKGEPTDTQYF.

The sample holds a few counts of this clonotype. The CDR3 here is CAIARTSGGAADTQYF. In DNA form, the CDR3 reads TGTGCCATCGCGCGGACTAGCGGGGGGGCCGCAGATACGCAGTATTTT. This chain uses TRBV10-3 with TRBJ2-3; 15 positions agree with TRBD2. Per the germline V gene, CDR1 is ENHRY and CDR2 is SYGVKD. The CDR3 is 16 amino acids. V dropped 8 bases and J dropped 4; count of bases not matched to a gene: 7.

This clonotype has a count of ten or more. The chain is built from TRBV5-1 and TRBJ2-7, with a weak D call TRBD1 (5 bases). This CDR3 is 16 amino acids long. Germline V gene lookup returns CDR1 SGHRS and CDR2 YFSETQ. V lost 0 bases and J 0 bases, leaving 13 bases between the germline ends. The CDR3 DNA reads TGCGCCAGCAGCTTGGGTGGGGCCGTCGCCTCCTACGAGCAGTACTTC. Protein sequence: CASSLGGAVASYEQYF.

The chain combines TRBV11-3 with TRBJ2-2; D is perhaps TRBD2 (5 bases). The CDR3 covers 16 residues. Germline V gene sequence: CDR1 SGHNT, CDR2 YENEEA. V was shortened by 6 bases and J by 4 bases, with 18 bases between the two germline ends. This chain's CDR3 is CASSPVSFRGTGELFF. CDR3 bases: TGTGCCAGCAGTCCCGTCTCATTCCGGGGCACCGGGGAGCTGTTTTTT. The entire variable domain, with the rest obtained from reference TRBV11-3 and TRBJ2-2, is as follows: EAGVVQSPRYKIIEKKQPVAFWCNPISGHNTLYWYLQNLGQGPELLIRYENEEAVDDSQLPKDRFSAERLKGVDSTLKIQPAELGDSAVYLCASSPVSFRGTGELFFGEGSRLTVL.